One TCR beta chain is described in this entry. These data originate in a study of radiotherapy plus CTLA-4 blockade in lung cancer. Libraries were prepared by immunoSEQ multiplex PCR; TCRdb keeps only in-frame clonotypes and omits some of them. The sample consists of 81,000 or so clones, around 84% of them appearing once. The J segment lost 4 bases and the V segment lost 5 bases, leaving 11 bases of the junction unmatched. The CDR3 runs to 16 residues. Per the germline V gene, CDR1 is MDHEN and CDR2 is SYDVKM. The rearrangement joins TRBV28 to TRBJ2-5; 9 nucleotides agree with TRBD2. The source was peripheral blood, collected from a patient treated with radiotherapy plus ipilimumab. The clonotype originates from a human donor with non-small cell lung cancer who had stable disease on radiotherapy plus ipilimumab. The CDR3 protein is CASSPAGSGGRETQYF. CDR3 nucleotides: TGTGCCAGCAGTCCCGCGGGGAGCGGGGGGAGAGAGACCCAGTACTTC.